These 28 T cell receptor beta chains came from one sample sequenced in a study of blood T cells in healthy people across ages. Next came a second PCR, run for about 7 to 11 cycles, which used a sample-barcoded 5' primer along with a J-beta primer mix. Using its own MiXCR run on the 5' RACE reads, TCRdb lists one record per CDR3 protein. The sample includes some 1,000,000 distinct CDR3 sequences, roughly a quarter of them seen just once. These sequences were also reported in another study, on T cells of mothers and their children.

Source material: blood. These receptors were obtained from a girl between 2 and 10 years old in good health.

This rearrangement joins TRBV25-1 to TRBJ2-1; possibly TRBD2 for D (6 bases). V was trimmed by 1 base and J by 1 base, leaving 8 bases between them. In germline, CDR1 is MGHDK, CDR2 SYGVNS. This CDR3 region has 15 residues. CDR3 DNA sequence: TGTGCCAGCAGTGAATCTGGGAGGTCCTACAATGAGCAGTTCTTC. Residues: CASSESGRSYNEQFF.

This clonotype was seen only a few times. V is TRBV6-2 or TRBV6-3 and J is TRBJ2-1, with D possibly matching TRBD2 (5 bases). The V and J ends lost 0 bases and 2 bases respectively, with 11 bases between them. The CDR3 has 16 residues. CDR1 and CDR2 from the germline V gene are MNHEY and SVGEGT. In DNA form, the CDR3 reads TGTGCCAGCAGTTACTCCGGCGGGCTTACCTACAATGAGCAGTTCTTC. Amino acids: CASSYSGGLTYNEQFF.

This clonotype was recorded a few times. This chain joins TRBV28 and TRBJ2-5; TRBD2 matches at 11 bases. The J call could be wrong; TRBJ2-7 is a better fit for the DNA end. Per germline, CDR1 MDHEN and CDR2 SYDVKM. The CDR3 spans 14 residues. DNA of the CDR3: TGTGCCACCCGAGGGACTAGCGGCTCCTACGAGCAGTACTTC. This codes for CATRGTSGSYEQYF.

The CDR3 loop reads CSERGTQETQYF. CDR3 nucleotides: TGCAGCGAGCGGGGGACCCAAGAGACCCAGTACTTC. The chain carries TRBV29-1 and TRBJ2-5; 8 positions agree with TRBD2. The J segment lost 1 base and the V segment lost 7 bases, leaving 2 bases of the junction unmatched. This CDR3 has 12 amino acids. Germline loops: CDR1 SQVTM, CDR2 ANQGSEA.

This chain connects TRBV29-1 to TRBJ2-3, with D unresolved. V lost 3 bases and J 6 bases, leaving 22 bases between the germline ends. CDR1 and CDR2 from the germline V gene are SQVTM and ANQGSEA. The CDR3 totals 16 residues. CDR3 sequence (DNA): TGCAGCGTTGAGGATGGCGACCTTATTGAATTGGATACGCAGTATTTT. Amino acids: CSVEDGDLIELDTQYF.

The CDR3 sequence is CASSQDRSSTNEKLFF. CDR3 DNA: TGCGCCAGCAGCCAAGACCGTTCTTCAACTAATGAAAAACTGTTTTTT. The genes are TRBV4-3 and TRBJ1-4; D gene uncertain. V was shortened by 0 bases and J by 0 bases, with 8 bases between the two germline ends. Per the germline V gene, CDR1 is LGHNA and CDR2 is YSLEER. The CDR3 is 16 residues long.

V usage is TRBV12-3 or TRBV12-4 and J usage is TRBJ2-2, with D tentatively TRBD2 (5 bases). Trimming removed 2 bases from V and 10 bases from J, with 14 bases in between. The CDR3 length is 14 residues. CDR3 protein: CASSLPPGLPELFF. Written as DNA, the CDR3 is TGTGCCAGCAGTTTACCCCCAGGACTGCCGGAGCTGTTTTTT.

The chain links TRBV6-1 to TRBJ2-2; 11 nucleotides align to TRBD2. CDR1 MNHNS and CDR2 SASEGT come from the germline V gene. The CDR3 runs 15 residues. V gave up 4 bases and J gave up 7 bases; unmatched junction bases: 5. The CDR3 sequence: CASSVPGLAVGELFF. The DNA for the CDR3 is TGTGCCAGCAGTGTACCGGGACTAGCGGTCGGGGAGCTGTTTTTT.

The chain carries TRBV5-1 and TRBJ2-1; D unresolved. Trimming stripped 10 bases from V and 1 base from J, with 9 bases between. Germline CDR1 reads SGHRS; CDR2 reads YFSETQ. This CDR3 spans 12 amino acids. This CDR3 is CACSLSYNEQFF. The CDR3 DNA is TGCGCCTGCTCCCTTTCCTACAATGAGCAGTTCTTC.

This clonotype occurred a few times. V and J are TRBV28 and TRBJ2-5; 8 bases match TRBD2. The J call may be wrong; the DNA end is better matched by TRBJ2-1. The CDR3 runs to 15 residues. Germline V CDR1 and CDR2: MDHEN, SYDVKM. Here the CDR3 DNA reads TGTGCCAGCAGTTTATCCCCACTAGCGGCCAATGAGCAGTTCTTC. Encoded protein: CASSLSPLAANEQFF.

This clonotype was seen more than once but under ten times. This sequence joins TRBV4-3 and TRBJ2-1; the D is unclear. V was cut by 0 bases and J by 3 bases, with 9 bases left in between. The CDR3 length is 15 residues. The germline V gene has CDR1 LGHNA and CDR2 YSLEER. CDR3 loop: CASSQEFQDYNEQFF. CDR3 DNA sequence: TGCGCCAGCAGCCAAGAGTTCCAGGACTACAATGAGCAGTTCTTC.

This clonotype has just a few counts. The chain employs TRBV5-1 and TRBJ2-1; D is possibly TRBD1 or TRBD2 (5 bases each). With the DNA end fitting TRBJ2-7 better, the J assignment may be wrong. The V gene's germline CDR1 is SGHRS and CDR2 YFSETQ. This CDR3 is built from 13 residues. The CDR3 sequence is CASRRDVGDEQYF. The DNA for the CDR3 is TGCGCCAGCAGGAGGGACGTGGGGGACGAGCAGTACTTC.

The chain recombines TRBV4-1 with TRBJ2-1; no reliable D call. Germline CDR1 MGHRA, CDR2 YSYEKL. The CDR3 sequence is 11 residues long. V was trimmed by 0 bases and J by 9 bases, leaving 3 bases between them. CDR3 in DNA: TGCGCCAGCAGCCAAGATTTTGAGCAGTTCTTC. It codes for CASSQDFEQFF.

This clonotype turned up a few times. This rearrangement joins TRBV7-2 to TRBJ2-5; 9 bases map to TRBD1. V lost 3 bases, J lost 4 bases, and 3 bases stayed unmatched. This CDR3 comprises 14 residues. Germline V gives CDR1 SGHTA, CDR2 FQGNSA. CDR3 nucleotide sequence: TGTGCCAGCAGCTTCACAGGGGGCTCAGAGACCCAGTACTTC. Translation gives CASSFTGGSETQYF.

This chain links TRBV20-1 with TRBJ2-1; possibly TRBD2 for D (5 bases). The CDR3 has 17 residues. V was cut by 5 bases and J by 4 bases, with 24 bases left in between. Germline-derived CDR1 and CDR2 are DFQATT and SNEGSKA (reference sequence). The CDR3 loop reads CSAFRPPLDGIYNEQFF. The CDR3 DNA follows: TGCAGTGCTTTTAGACCCCCCCTTGACGGGATTTACAATGAGCAGTTCTTC.

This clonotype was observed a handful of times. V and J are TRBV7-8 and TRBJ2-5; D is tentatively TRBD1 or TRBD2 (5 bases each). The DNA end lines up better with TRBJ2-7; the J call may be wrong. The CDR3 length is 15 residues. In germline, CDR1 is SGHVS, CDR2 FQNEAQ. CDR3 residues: CASSLGIGESLEQYF. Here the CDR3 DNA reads TGTGCCAGCAGCTTAGGGATAGGGGAGTCTCTCGAGCAGTACTTC.

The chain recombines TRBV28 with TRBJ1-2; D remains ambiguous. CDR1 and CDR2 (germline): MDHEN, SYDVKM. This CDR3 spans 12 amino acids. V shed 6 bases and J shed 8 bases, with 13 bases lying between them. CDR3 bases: TGTGCCAGCAGCCCCGGGCTCCCGGGCTACACCTTC. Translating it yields CASSPGLPGYTF.

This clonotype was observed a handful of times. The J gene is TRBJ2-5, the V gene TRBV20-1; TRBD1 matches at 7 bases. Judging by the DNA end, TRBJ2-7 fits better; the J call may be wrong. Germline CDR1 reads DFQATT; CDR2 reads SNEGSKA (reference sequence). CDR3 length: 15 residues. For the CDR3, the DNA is TGCAGTGCTAGAGATCCGGGACAGCGAACCTACGAGCAGTACTTC. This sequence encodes CSARDPGQRTYEQYF.

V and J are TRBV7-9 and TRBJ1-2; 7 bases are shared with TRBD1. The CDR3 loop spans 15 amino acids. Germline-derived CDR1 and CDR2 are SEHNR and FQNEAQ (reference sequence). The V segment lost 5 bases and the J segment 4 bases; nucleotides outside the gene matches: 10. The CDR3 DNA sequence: TGTGCCAGCAGCCACAACCGGGACAGCCCCTATGGCTACACCTTC. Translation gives CASSHNRDSPYGYTF.

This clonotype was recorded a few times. The chain's CDR3 is CSAKGLDWEQFF. The CDR3 DNA reads as TGCAGTGCGAAAGGACTAGACTGGGAGCAGTTCTTC. This chain links TRBV20-1 with TRBJ2-1; 7 bases agree with TRBD2. The CDR3 contains 12 residues. Germline-derived CDR1 and CDR2 are DFQATT and SNEGSKA (reference sequence). The trim removed 6 bases at V and 10 bases at J, leaving 9 bases unmatched.

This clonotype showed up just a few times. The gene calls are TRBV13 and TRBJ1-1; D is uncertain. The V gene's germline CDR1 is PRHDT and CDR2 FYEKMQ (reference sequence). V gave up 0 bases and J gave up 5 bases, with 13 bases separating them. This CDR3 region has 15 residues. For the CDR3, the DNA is TGTGCCAGCAGCTTAGGTGGACGGCGGAATACTGAAGCTTTCTTT. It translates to CASSLGGRRNTEAFF.

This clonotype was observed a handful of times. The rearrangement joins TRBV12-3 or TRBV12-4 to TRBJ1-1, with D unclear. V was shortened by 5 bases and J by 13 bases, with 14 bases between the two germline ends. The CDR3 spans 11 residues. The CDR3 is CASSRLRGFFF. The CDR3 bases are TGTGCCAGCAGTCGTCTGCGCGGTTTTTTCTTT.

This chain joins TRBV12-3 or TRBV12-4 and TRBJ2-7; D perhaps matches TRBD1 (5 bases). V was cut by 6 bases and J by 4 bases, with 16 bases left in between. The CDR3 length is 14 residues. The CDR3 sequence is CASSPEGVVYEQYF. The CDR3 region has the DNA TGTGCCAGCAGCCCAGAAGGGGTCGTGTACGAGCAGTACTTC.

The CDR3 region is CASSLTRADEKLFF. CDR3 bases: TGTGCCAGCAGCTTAACGAGGGCAGATGAAAAACTGTTTTTT. The rearrangement uses TRBV7-9 and TRBJ1-4, with D unclear. This CDR3 has 14 residues. Per the germline V gene, CDR1 is SEHNR and CDR2 is FQNEAQ (reference sequence). Trimming cost V 2 bases and J 6 bases, with 10 bases left between them.

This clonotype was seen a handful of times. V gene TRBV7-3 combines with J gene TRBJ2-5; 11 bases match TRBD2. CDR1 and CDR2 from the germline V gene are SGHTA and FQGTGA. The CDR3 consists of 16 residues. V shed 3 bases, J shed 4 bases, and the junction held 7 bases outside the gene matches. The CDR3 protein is CASSLVGTSGIETQYF. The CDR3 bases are TGTGCCAGCAGCTTGGTCGGGACTAGCGGTATAGAGACCCAGTACTTC.

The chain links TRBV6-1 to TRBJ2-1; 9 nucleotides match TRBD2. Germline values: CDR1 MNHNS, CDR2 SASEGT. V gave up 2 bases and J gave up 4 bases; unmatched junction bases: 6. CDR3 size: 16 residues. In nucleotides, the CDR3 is TGTGCCAGCAGTGAAAGGGAGCGGGGGGCATACAATGAGCAGTTCTTC. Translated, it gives CASSERERGAYNEQFF.

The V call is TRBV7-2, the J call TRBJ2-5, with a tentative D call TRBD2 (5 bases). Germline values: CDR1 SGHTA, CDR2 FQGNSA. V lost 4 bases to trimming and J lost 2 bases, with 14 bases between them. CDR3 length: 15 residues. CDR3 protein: CASSSVSGLQETQYF. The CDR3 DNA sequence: TGTGCCAGCAGCTCAGTTTCCGGACTTCAAGAGACCCAGTACTTC.

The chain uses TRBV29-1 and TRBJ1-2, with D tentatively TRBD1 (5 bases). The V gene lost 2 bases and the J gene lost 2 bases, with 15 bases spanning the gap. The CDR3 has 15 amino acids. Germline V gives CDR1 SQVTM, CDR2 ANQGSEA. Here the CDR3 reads CSVEIGMSGNYGYTF. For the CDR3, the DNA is TGCAGCGTTGAAATAGGGATGTCAGGGAACTATGGCTACACCTTC.